The 17 T cell receptor beta chains presented below share a single source sample, sequenced in a study of regulatory T cells in long-lasting Graves disease. Time point indicated: persistent/refractory GD, antithyroid drugs over 5 years with positive TRAb. Researchers made the TCR library from RNA that was extracted from PBMCs. Relying on iRepertoire HTBI primers and Arm-PCR of CDR3 regions, the team built TCR beta libraries. TCRdb re-derived calls from the multiplex PCR reads in MiXCR, one entry per CDR3 protein. The table records around 430,000 distinct CDR3 sequences, approximately 23% of them present only once. The sample was peripheral blood mononuclear cells (PBMCs), taken when the disease was refractory, from a patient treated with antithyroid drugs. Every receptor here comes from a female donor with Graves disease.

Many counts were recorded for this clonotype. The rearrangement links TRBV11-2 to TRBJ1-5; D remains unclear. CDR1 and CDR2 (germline): SGHAT, FQNNGV. This CDR3 contains 13 residues. Between the trimmed V and J ends, which lost 4 bases and 5 bases, there was a span of 9 bases. CDR3 residues: CASSSGEHQPQHF. In DNA form, the CDR3 reads TGTGCCAGCAGCTCCGGAGAGCATCAGCCCCAGCATTTT.

This clonotype appeared a few times. The chain joins TRBV6-1 to TRBJ1-1; 7 bases are shared with TRBD1. V dropped 6 bases and J dropped 2; count of bases not matched to a gene: 6. The CDR3 length is 14 residues. Germline V gene sequence: CDR1 MNHNS, CDR2 SASEGT. The CDR3 coding sequence is TGTGCCAGCAGGCAGACAGGGAGTAACACTGAAGCTTTCTTT. Protein: CASRQTGSNTEAFF.

This clonotype occurred many times. The chain is built from TRBV6-1 and TRBJ2-7; 9 nucleotides align to TRBD2. The V gene's germline CDR1 is MNHNS and CDR2 SASEGT. V gave up 6 bases and J gave up 0 bases; unmatched junction bases: 9. This CDR3 has 16 amino acids. CDR3 residues: CASRRGIAGASYEQYF. As DNA, the CDR3 is TGTGCCAGCAGGAGGGGAATAGCGGGAGCCTCCTACGAGCAGTACTTC.

Only a few counts were recorded for this clonotype. The chain recombines TRBV6-2 or TRBV6-3 with TRBJ2-7; the match to TRBD1 covers 9 bases. The J segment lost 4 bases and the V segment lost 6 bases, leaving 10 bases of the junction unmatched. The germline V gene has CDR1 MNHEY and CDR2 SVGEGT. The CDR3 sequence is 15 residues long. Written as DNA, the CDR3 is TGTGCCAGCAGATCAAGCGGGACAGGGATTTACGAGCAGTACTTC. Translating gives CASRSSGTGIYEQYF.

CDR3 sequence reads: CASSLRGTSTGELFF. CDR3 coding DNA: TGTGCCAGCAGCCTCAGGGGAACGAGCACCGGGGAGCTGTTTTTT. This chain connects TRBV7-9 to TRBJ2-2; the D gene is possibly TRBD1 (6 bases). This CDR3 has 15 residues. Germline CDR1 is SEHNR and CDR2 is FQNEAQ (reference sequence). The V and J ends lost 5 bases and 4 bases respectively, with 14 bases between them. Drawing the rest from reference TRBV7-9 and TRBJ2-2, the complete variable domain is DTGVSQNPRHKITKRGQNVTFRCDPISEHNRLYWYRQTLGQGPEFLTYFQNEAQLEKSRLLSDRFSAERPKGSFSTLEIQRTEQGDSAMYLCASSLRGTSTGELFFGEGSRLTVL.

The chain carries TRBV19 and TRBJ2-7; D is possibly TRBD1 (6 bases). The ends were cut back, 1 base at V and 6 bases at J, with 16 bases in the middle. Germline CDR1 reads LNHDA; CDR2 reads SQIVND (reference sequence). This CDR3 has 15 residues. CDR3 residues: CASSIAAGAYFEQYF. The CDR3 DNA follows: TGTGCCAGTAGTATAGCTGCAGGGGCATACTTCGAGCAGTACTTC.

Worth noting for this clonotype: With only one base between it and a far larger clone, this is likely a read error. The chain combines TRBV7-2 with TRBJ1-4; D perhaps matches TRBD1 (6 bases). Trimming removed 2 bases from V and 7 bases from J, with 14 bases in between. The CDR3 sequence is 15 residues long. Germline CDR1 is SGHTA and CDR2 is FQGNSA. CDR3 loop: CASSLNGTPSEKLFF. DNA for the CDR3: TGTGCCAGCAGCTTAAACGGGACACCAAGTGAAAAACTGTTTTTT.

The gene calls are TRBV19 and TRBJ1-5; no clear D. This CDR3 has 16 amino acids. CDR1 and CDR2 from the germline V gene are LNHDA and SQIVND (reference sequence). Trimming removed 6 bases from V and 3 bases from J, with 18 bases in between. CDR3 sequence: CASSNLANANNQPQHF. DNA for the CDR3: TGTGCCAGTAGCAACCTGGCCAACGCAAACAATCAGCCCCAGCATTTT.

This clonotype appeared many times. The V and J genes are TRBV20-1 and TRBJ2-7; D is unresolved. V gave up 6 bases and J gave up 0 bases, with 18 bases separating them. CDR1 is DFQATT and CDR2 is SNEGSKA in the germline V gene (reference sequence). The CDR3 sequence is 15 residues long. CDR3 coding DNA: TGCAGTGCGACCCAAATCCATTCGGGCTCCTACGAGCAGTACTTC. Its translation: CSATQIHSGSYEQYF.

This clonotype was seen at least ten times. The chain joins TRBV2 to TRBJ2-5, with D possibly being TRBD2 (6 bases). The V and J ends lost 3 bases and 5 bases respectively, with 13 bases between them. This CDR3 spans 14 amino acids. Germline V gene sequence: CDR1 SNHLY, CDR2 FYNNEI. The CDR3 here is CASSDGGMGETQYF. Written as DNA, the CDR3 is TGTGCCAGCAGTGACGGCGGGATGGGGGAGACCCAGTACTTC.

This clonotype has a count of ten or more. The gene calls are TRBV6-1 and TRBJ2-5, with D possibly TRBD2 on 5 matching bases. The V end lost 4 bases, the J end lost 5 bases, and 20 bases lay between the germline ends. CDR1 MNHNS and CDR2 SASEGT come from the germline V gene. The CDR3 totals 16 residues. Here the CDR3 reads CASSAPGRPPGETQYF. Written as DNA, the CDR3 is TGTGCCAGCAGTGCTCCAGGCAGGCCCCCGGGGGAGACCCAGTACTTC.

The chain recombines TRBV7-2 with TRBJ1-1; possible D gene TRBD1, 6 bases. Germline V lookup: CDR1 SGHTA, CDR2 FQGNSA. The V gene lost 3 bases and the J gene lost 1 base, with 12 bases spanning the gap. CDR3 length equals 15 residues. Here the CDR3 reads CASSFTGSENTEAFF. The CDR3 DNA reads as TGTGCCAGCAGCTTCACAGGGTCAGAGAACACTGAAGCTTTCTTT.

This clonotype came up many times. The rearrangement joins TRBV20-1 to TRBJ1-5; TRBD1 agrees at 9 bases. The CDR3 length is 12 residues. Germline values: CDR1 DFQATT, CDR2 SNEGSKA (reference sequence). J was trimmed by 6 bases and V by 6 bases; bases with no gene match: 3. As DNA, the CDR3 is TGCAGTGCCTCGGACAGGGGTCAGCCCCAGCATTTT. Encoded protein: CSASDRGQPQHF.

The chain joins TRBV20-1 to TRBJ1-4; the D is unclear. In germline, CDR1 is DFQATT, CDR2 SNEGSKA (reference sequence). The V end was cut by 3 bases, the J end by 7 bases, with 12 bases between. The CDR3 consists of 13 residues. CDR3 region: CSASETNLEKLFF. In DNA, the CDR3 is TGCAGTGCTAGTGAGACAAATCTTGAAAAACTGTTTTTT.

Worth noting for this clonotype: A read error may be the cause here, since a much bigger clone is one base away. This chain joins TRBV27 and TRBJ1-1, with TRBD1 as a possible D gene (6 bases). The germline CDR1 and CDR2 sequences are MNHEY and SMNVEV (reference sequence). V lost 5 bases to trimming and J lost 6 bases, with 19 bases between them. This CDR3 has 15 residues. The CDR3 DNA reads as TGTGCCAGCAGTCTCCCACAGGGCGGGGTGGCTGAAGCTTTCTTT. Its protein product is CASSLPQGGVAEAFF.

This clonotype showed up just a few times. The chain links TRBV6-1 to TRBJ1-2; 9 nucleotides agree with TRBD1. The germline V gene has CDR1 MNHNS and CDR2 SASEGT. V lost 8 bases to trimming and J lost 4 bases; unmatched junction nucleotides: 5. The CDR3 covers 13 residues. The chain's CDR3 is CASGDRDSYGYTF. The CDR3 DNA is TGTGCCAGCGGGGACAGGGATTCCTATGGCTACACCTTC.

With regard to this clonotype: A read error is possible here, since a much larger clone lies one base away. This chain links TRBV5-6 with TRBJ2-5; no reliable D call. The CDR3 has 14 amino acids. Germline V lookup: CDR1 SGHDT, CDR2 YYEEEE. Trimming stripped 4 bases from V and 5 bases from J, with 15 bases between. The CDR3 protein is CASSLSQVGETQYF. The CDR3 DNA reads TGTGCCAGCAGCCTCTCCCAGGTTGGGGAGACCCAGTACTTC.